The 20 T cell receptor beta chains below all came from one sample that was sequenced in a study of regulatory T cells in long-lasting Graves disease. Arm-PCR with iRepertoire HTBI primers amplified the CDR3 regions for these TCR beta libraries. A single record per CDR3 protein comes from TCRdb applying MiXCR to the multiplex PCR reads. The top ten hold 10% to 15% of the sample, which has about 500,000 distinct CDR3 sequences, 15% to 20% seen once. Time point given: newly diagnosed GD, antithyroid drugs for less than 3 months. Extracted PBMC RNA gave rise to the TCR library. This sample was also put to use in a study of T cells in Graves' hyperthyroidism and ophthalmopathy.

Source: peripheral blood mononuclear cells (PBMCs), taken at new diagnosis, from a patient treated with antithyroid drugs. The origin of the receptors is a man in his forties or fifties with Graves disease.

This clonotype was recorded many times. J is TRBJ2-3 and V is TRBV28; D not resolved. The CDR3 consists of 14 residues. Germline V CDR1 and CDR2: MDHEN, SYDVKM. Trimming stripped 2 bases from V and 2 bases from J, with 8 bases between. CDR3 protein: CASSLNQITDTQYF. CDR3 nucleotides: TGTGCCAGCAGTTTAAACCAGATCACAGATACGCAGTATTTT.

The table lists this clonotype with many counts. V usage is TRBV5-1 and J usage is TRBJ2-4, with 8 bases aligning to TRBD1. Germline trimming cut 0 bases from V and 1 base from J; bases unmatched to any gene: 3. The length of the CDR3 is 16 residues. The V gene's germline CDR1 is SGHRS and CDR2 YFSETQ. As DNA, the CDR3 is TGCGCCAGCAGCTTGGGGCAGGGGGCGGCCAAAAACATTCAGTACTTC. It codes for CASSLGQGAAKNIQYF.

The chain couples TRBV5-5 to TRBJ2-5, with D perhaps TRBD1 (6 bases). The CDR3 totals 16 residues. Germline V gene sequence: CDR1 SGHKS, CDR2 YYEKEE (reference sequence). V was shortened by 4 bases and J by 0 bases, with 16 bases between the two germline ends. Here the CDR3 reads CASSPGGWAHQETQYF. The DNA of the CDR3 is TGTGCCAGCAGCCCTGGGGGCTGGGCCCACCAAGAGACCCAGTACTTC.

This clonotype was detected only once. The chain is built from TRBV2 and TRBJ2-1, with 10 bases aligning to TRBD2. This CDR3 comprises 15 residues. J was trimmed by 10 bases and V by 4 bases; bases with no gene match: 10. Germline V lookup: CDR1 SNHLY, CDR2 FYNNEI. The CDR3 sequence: CASSGSAGGRGEQFF. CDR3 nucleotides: TGTGCCAGCAGTGGGTCAGCGGGAGGGCGGGGGGAGCAGTTCTTC. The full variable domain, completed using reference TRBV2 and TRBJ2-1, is EPEVTQTPSHQVTQMGQEVILRCVPISNHLYFYWYRQILGQKVEFLVSFYNNEISEKSEIFDDQFSVERPDGSNFTLKIRSTKLEDSAMYFCASSGSAGGRGEQFFGPGTRLTVL.

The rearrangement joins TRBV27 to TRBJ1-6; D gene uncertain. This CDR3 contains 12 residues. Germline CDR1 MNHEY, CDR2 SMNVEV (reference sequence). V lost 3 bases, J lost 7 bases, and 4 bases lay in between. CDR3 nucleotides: TGTGCCAGCAGTTTTCAGAATTCACCCCTCCACTTT. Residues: CASSFQNSPLHF.

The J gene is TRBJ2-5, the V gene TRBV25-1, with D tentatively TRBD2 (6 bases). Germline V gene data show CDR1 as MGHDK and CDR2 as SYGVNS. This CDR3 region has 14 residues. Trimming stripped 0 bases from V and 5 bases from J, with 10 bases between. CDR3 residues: CASSEYPGVETQYF. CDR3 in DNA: TGTGCCAGCAGTGAATATCCGGGGGTCGAGACCCAGTACTTC.

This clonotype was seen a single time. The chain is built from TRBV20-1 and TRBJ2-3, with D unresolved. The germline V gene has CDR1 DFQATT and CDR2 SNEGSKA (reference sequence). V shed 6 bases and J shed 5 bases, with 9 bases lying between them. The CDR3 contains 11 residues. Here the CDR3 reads CSAIDGDTQYF. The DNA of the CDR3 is TGCAGTGCGATTGACGGAGATACGCAGTATTTT.

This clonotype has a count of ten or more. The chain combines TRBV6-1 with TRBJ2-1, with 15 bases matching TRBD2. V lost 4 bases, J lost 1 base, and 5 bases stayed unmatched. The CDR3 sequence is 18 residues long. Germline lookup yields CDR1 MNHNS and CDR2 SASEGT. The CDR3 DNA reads TGTGCCAGCAGTGGGGGACTAGCGGGAGGCAAATCCTACAATGAGCAGTTCTTC. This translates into CASSGGLAGGKSYNEQFF.

The CDR3 nucleotides are TGTGCCAGCAGCTCCTTAGGCCTGGTCACCGGGGAGCTGTTTTTT. Translating it yields CASSSLGLVTGELFF. The chain is built from TRBV5-6 and TRBJ2-2; D gene uncertain. The germline gives CDR1 SGHDT, CDR2 YYEEEE. The V and J ends lost 3 bases and 4 bases respectively, with 13 bases between them. The CDR3 sequence is 15 residues long.

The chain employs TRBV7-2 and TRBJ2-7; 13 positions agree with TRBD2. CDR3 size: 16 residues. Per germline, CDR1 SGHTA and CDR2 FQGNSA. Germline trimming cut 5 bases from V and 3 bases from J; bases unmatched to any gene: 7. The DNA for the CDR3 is TGTGCCAGCAGCATTTCCGGGACTAGCGGGATCTACGAGCAGTACTTC. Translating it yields CASSISGTSGIYEQYF.

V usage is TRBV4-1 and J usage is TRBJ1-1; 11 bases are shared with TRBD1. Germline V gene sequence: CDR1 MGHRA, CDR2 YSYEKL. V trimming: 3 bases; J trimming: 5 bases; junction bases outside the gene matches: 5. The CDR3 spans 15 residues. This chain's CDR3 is CASSQDRGRRTEAFF. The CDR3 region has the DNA TGCGCCAGCAGCCAGGACAGGGGGCGCCGGACTGAAGCTTTCTTT.

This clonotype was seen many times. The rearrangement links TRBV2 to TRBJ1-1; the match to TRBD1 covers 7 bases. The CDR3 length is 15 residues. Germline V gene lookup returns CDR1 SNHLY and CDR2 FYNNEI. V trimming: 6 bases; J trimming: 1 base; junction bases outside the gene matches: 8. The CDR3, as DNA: TGTGCCAGCAGCCGACAGGGAAACGGGAACACTGAAGCTTTCTTT. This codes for CASSRQGNGNTEAFF.

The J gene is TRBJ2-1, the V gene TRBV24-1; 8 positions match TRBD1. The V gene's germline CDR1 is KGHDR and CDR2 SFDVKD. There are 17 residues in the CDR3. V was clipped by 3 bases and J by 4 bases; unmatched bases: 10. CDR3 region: CATSDPNPGQVYNEQFF. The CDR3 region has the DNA TGTGCCACCAGTGATCCCAATCCGGGACAGGTATACAATGAGCAGTTCTTC.

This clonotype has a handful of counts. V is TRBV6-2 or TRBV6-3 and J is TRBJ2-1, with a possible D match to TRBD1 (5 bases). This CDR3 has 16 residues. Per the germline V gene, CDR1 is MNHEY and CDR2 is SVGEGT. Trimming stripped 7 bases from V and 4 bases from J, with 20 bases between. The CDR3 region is CASTLNRPRQYNEQFF. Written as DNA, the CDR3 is TGTGCCAGCACCCTCAACCGACCCAGACAGTACAATGAGCAGTTCTTC.

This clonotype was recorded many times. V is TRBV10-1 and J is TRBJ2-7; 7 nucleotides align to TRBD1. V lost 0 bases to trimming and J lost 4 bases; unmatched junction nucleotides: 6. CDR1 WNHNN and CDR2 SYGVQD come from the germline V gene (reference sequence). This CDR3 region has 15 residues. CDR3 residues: CASSESTGADYEQYF. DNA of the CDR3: TGCGCCAGCAGTGAGTCAACAGGGGCAGATTACGAGCAGTACTTC.

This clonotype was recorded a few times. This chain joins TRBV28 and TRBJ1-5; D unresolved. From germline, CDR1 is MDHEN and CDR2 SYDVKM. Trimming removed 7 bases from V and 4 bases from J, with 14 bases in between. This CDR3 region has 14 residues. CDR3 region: CASTQGRTNQPQHF. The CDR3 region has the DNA TGTGCCAGCACCCAAGGCCGGACTAATCAGCCCCAGCATTTT.

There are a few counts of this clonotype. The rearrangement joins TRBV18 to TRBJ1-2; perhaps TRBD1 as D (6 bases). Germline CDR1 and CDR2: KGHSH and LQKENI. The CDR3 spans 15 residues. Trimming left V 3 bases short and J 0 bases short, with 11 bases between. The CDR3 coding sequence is TGTGCCAGCTCACCTCGGACAGCAGCTAACTATGGCTACACCTTC. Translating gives CASSPRTAANYGYTF.

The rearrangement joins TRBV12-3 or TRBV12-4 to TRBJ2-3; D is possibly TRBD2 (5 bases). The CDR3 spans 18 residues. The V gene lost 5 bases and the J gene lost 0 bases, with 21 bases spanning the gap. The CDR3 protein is CASSPVSASGPSTDTQYF. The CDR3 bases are TGTGCCAGCAGTCCCGTTTCTGCGAGCGGACCTAGCACAGATACGCAGTATTTT.

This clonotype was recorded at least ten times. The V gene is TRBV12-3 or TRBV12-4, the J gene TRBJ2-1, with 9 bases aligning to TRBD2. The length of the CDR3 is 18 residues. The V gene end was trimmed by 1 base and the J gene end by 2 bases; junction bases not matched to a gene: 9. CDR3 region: CASSLGFRLAGPYNEQFF. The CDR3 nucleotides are TGTGCCAGCAGTTTAGGGTTCCGGCTAGCGGGACCCTACAATGAGCAGTTCTTC.

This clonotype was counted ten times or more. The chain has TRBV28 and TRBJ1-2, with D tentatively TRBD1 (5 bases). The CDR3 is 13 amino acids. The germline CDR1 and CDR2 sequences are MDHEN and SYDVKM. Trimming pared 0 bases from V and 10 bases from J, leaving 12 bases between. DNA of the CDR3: TGTGCCAGCAGTTTATGGCAAATAGGGGACTACACCTTC. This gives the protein CASSLWQIGDYTF.